The clone carrying this T cell receptor beta chain showed up just once. In the authors' workflow: Amplification of reference gene primers was used by the study to estimate nucleated cell counts. Clones were read by immunoSEQ multiplex PCR, and TCRdb kept only the in-frame ones, dropping some. That table gives V, J and clone size, and the DNA gave D and trimming. In the table there are approximately 380,000 clones, less than 85% of which are singletons. The data were taken from a study of blood T cell repertoires in COVID-19. Trimming removed 5 bases from V and 8 bases from J; junction bases left unmatched: 6. CDR1 SGHRS and CDR2 YFSETQ come from the germline V gene. CDR3 length equals 12 residues.

The TCR sequence derives from a woman aged 18-35 years with acute or convalescent COVID-19. Source material: peripheral blood. The chain couples TRBV5-1 to TRBJ1-2; 7 bases line up with TRBD1. CDR3 DNA sequence: TGCGCCAGCAGTAGGGGGCTGCGGGGCTACACCTTC. Its translation is CASSRGLRGYTF.